The 14 T cell receptor beta chains given below trace back to one sample, sequenced in a study of CD8 T cells in ankylosing spondylitis. Overall study results and limits: In ankylosing spondylitis blood, a motif of roughly 8 highly homologous TCR beta variants appeared characteristic.

These TCRs' antigens remain unknown. From the 5' RACE reads, TCRdb called clonotypes with MiXCR, one entry per CDR3 protein. The sample lists over 700,000 distinct CDR3 sequences, about 20% occurring once. Specimen: blood, either unsorted or a sorted T cell fraction (not recorded which). These receptor sequences come from a male donor with ankylosing spondylitis.

This clonotype was picked up many times. The chain has TRBV27 and TRBJ2-7, with TRBD1 as a possible D gene (6 bases). The V and J ends lost 6 bases and 3 bases respectively, with 12 bases between them. The germline V gene has CDR1 MNHEY and CDR2 SMNVEV (reference sequence). This CDR3 has 13 residues. The chain's CDR3 is CASSLGAGYEQYF. CDR3 nucleotide sequence: TGTGCCAGCAGCTTGGGGGCCGGCTACGAGCAGTACTTC.

This chain joins TRBV27 and TRBJ2-3; 7 nucleotides match TRBD2. The CDR3 has 15 residues. V was clipped by 3 bases and J by 2 bases; unmatched bases: 5. Per the germline V gene, CDR1 is MNHEY and CDR2 is SMNVEV (reference sequence). CDR3 amino acids: CASSFSAGATDTQYF. In DNA, the CDR3 is TGTGCCAGCAGTTTTTCCGCGGGAGCCACAGATACGCAGTATTTT.

This clonotype was recorded at least ten times. A junction boundary mismatches the germline segment, possibly from a read error. The rearrangement joins TRBV4-1 to TRBJ2-7, with D perhaps assigned TRBD1 or TRBD2 (5 bases each). Per germline, CDR1 MGHRA and CDR2 YSYEKL. This CDR3 region has 13 residues. Written as DNA, the CDR3 is TGTGCCAGCAGCCAAGTTGGGGGCTACGAGCAGTACTTC. Translating gives CASSQVGGYEQYF.

V gene TRBV7-2 combines with J gene TRBJ2-7; D may be TRBD2 (6 bases). V gave up 2 bases and J gave up 0 bases, with 17 bases separating them. CDR3 length: 17 residues. Germline CDR1 is SGHTA and CDR2 is FQGNSA. CDR3 residues: CASSLTAGTLSSYEQYF. For the CDR3, the DNA is TGTGCCAGCAGCTTAACCGCCGGGACTCTGAGCTCCTACGAGCAGTACTTC.

This chain uses TRBV2 with TRBJ2-6; no clear D. The V end was cut by 9 bases, the J end by 0 bases, with 12 bases between. Per the germline V gene, CDR1 is SNHLY and CDR2 is FYNNEI. The CDR3 sequence is 15 residues long. CDR3 sequence (DNA): TGTGCCAGTAGGGCCGGAATCTCTGGGGCCAACGTCCTGACTTTC. As protein: CASRAGISGANVLTF.

The gene calls are TRBV6-2 or TRBV6-3 and TRBJ2-7; possibly TRBD1 or TRBD2 for D (5 bases each). The CDR3 has 13 residues. CDR1 and CDR2 from the germline V gene are MNHEY and SVGEGT. V was clipped by 5 bases and J by 5 bases, with 13 bases between them. This chain's CDR3 is CASSRDGWNEQYF. Here the CDR3 DNA reads TGTGCCAGCAGTAGGGACGGCTGGAACGAGCAGTACTTC.

This clonotype appeared a few times. The J gene is TRBJ1-1, the V gene TRBV11-2, with D possibly being TRBD1 (6 bases). The V gene lost 2 bases and the J gene lost 6 bases, with 13 bases spanning the gap. The CDR3 length is 14 residues. The germline gives CDR1 SGHAT, CDR2 FQNNGV. CDR3 sequence reads: CASSLNREYAEAFF. DNA for the CDR3: TGTGCCAGCAGCTTAAACAGGGAGTACGCTGAAGCTTTCTTT.

This clonotype was counted many times. The V and J genes are TRBV4-2 and TRBJ2-1; TRBD2 matches 9 bases. The CDR3 spans 15 residues. V was clipped by 6 bases and J by 0 bases; unmatched bases: 3. Per the germline V gene, CDR1 is LGHNA and CDR2 is YNFKEQ. CDR3 bases: TGTGCCAGCAGAAGGACTAGCGACTCCTACAATGAGCAGTTCTTC. This encodes CASRRTSDSYNEQFF.

The chain carries TRBV7-8 and TRBJ2-3; 9 bases fit TRBD2. The germline V gene encodes CDR1 SGHVS and CDR2 FQNEAQ. The junction had 15 bases not matched to a gene; V was cut back by 5 bases and J by 3 bases. This CDR3 is built from 18 residues. The CDR3 coding sequence is TGTGCCAGCAGCCCCCTGAGCGGGGGGAAGGGGGTAACAGATACGCAGTATTTT. Translation: CASSPLSGGKGVTDTQYF.

The CDR3 is CSARSGQVSSYEQYF. CDR3 sequence (DNA): TGCAGTGCTAGATCGGGACAGGTGAGCTCCTACGAGCAGTACTTC. The chain recombines TRBV20-1 with TRBJ2-7, with TRBD1 matching 8 bases. The CDR3 contains 15 residues. The germline gives CDR1 DFQATT, CDR2 SNEGSKA (reference sequence). V dropped 2 bases and J dropped 0; count of bases not matched to a gene: 6.

The CDR3 region is CASSLARGEAFF. For the CDR3, the DNA is TGTGCCAGCAGCTTAGCCAGGGGTGAAGCTTTCTTT. V is TRBV7-9 and J is TRBJ1-1; D is perhaps TRBD1 (6 bases). Trimming removed 0 bases from V and 7 bases from J, with 6 bases in between. Germline lookup yields CDR1 SEHNR and CDR2 FQNEAQ (reference sequence). The CDR3 runs to 12 residues.

This clonotype was counted between two and nine times. The chain combines TRBV10-2 with TRBJ2-7; no clear D gene. This CDR3 comprises 13 residues. Germline CDR1 reads WSHSY; CDR2 reads SAAADI. V was cut by 6 bases and J by 3 bases, with 12 bases left in between. CDR3 nucleotides: TGCGCCAGCAGCTTGATCGGCGGCTACGAGCAGTACTTC. Amino acid sequence: CASSLIGGYEQYF.

The chain couples TRBV28 to TRBJ2-7; 8 bases fit TRBD1. V was pared by 8 bases and J by 1 base, with 4 bases of the junction left unmatched. Germline CDR1 is MDHEN and CDR2 is SYDVKM. The CDR3 covers 13 residues. The DNA for the CDR3 is TGTGCCAGCCAGGACAGGGTGTCCTACGAGCAGTACTTC. Translating it yields CASQDRVSYEQYF.

This clonotype has a count of ten or more. V and J are TRBV15 and TRBJ2-1; no firm D call. V was trimmed by 5 bases and J by 2 bases, leaving 13 bases between them. The CDR3 has 15 amino acids. Germline V gene lookup returns CDR1 LNHNV and CDR2 YYDKDF (reference sequence). Written as DNA, the CDR3 is TGTGCCACCAGCGTGCCCGGAATTACCTACAATGAGCAGTTCTTC. Its translation is CATSVPGITYNEQFF.